Below, 5 T cell receptor beta chains from the same sample are listed, as sequenced in a study of identifying expanded T cells in peripheral blood. Libraries were prepared by immunoSEQ multiplex PCR; TCRdb keeps only in-frame clonotypes and omits some of them. This sample has around 120,000 clones, with about 80% found just once. The material sequenced was blood. The source of these receptors is a person aged 18 to 75 in good health.

V usage is TRBV6-1 and J usage is TRBJ1-5; tentative D call: TRBD1 (6 bases). The CDR3 is 16 amino acids. V dropped 3 bases and J dropped 0 bases, with 12 bases sitting between them. Germline CDR1 and CDR2: MNHNS and SASEGT. The CDR3, as DNA: TGTGCCAGCAGTGAGCAACAGGGATATAGCAATCAGCCCCAGCATTTT. This translates into CASSEQQGYSNQPQHF.

This clone was seen only once. The chain combines TRBV15 with TRBJ2-7; D gene unclear. V shed 2 bases and J shed 2 bases, with 13 bases lying between them. Germline lookup yields CDR1 LNHNV and CDR2 YYDKDF (reference sequence). The length of the CDR3 is 15 residues. The CDR3 is CATSRTRQLAYEQYF. The CDR3 coding sequence is TGTGCCACCAGCAGAACCCGACAATTGGCCTACGAGCAGTACTTC.

The chain has TRBV14 and TRBJ2-7; D unclear. CDR3 size: 13 residues. V lost 5 bases to trimming and J lost 2 bases, with 10 bases between them. The germline V gene encodes CDR1 SGHDN and CDR2 FVKESK. CDR3 sequence (DNA): TGTGCCAGCAGCAAACAGAGAACCTACGAGCAGTACTTC. Encoded protein: CASSKQRTYEQYF.

The chain employs TRBV29-1 and TRBJ2-7, with a weak D call TRBD1 (5 bases). This CDR3 is 14 amino acids long. Trimming took off 4 bases at V and 5 bases at J, with 18 bases between the two ends. Germline CDR1 SQVTM, CDR2 ANQGSEA. The CDR3 here is CSVGPLGLRDEQYF. CDR3 nucleotide sequence: TGCAGCGTTGGCCCCCTGGGGCTTCGGGACGAGCAGTACTTC.

The chain joins TRBV7-9 to TRBJ1-2; tentative D call: TRBD1 (5 bases). The CDR3 is made up of 15 amino acids. The germline gives CDR1 SEHNR, CDR2 FQNEAQ (reference sequence). Trimming removed 3 bases from V and 3 bases from J, with 14 bases in between. The CDR3 nucleotides are TGTGCCAGCAGCTTGCAGGGAGACGCTGACTATGGCTACACCTTC. This sequence encodes CASSLQGDADYGYTF.